This T cell receptor (beta chain) was recorded in a study of T cells after yellow fever vaccination. This clonotype was seen a few times. TCRdb processed the 5' RACE reads anew with MiXCR; each CDR3 protein has one entry. This table holds hundreds of thousands of distinct CDR3 sequences, approximately 18% found once. The receptor comes from a man aged 18 to 30 who received the YFV17D yellow fever vaccine. The sample consisted of PBMCs, taken before the yellow fever booster vaccination.

The CDR3: CATSDSLYGLAGSTDTQYF. The CDR3 DNA reads as TGTGCCACCAGTGATTCACTTTACGGACTAGCGGGGAGTACAGATACGCAGTATTTT. The chain uses TRBV24-1 and TRBJ2-3, with 12 bases identical to TRBD2. The ends lost 2 bases at V and 3 bases at J; junction bases unmatched: 11. Germline assignment: CDR1 KGHDR and CDR2 SFDVKD. CDR3 length: 19 amino acids.